These 27 T cell receptor beta chains originate from one sample sequenced in a study of radiation and T cells in renal cell carcinoma. The time point denotes: blood 4 weeks post-SBRT, at nephrectomy. Treatment reported: 15 Gy SBRT to primary tumor, nephrectomy 4 weeks later. Assay used: immunoSEQ multiplex PCR; TCRdb lists only in-frame clones, some missing. The table shows roughly 170,000 clones, with about 87% occurring only once. This specimen was blood, taken from a patient whose treatment included radiotherapy and nephrectomy. These TCRs come from a woman in her fifties or sixties with renal cell carcinoma.

The chain has TRBV7-2 and TRBJ2-7, with a tentative D call TRBD1 (5 bases). Germline V gene lookup returns CDR1 SGHTA and CDR2 FQGNSA. The V end was cut by 4 bases, the J end by 12 bases, with 16 bases between. The CDR3 spans 12 residues. The CDR3 region is CASSSPRNTGYF. For the CDR3, the DNA is TGTGCCAGCAGCTCACCCAGAAATACAGGGTACTTC. The full variable domain, rest sourced from reference TRBV7-2 and TRBJ2-7, is GAGVSQSPSNKVTEKGKDVELRCDPISGHTALYWYRQSLGQGLEFLIYFQGNSAPDKSGLPSDRFSAERTGGSVSTLTIQRTQQEDSAVYLCASSSPRNTGYFGPGTRLTVT.

This clone was detected only a few times. The chain couples TRBV5-4 to TRBJ2-7; TRBD2 aligns across 8 bases. V shed 7 bases, J shed 1 base, and the junction held 4 bases outside the gene matches. The CDR3 spans 13 residues. The V gene's germline CDR1 is SGHNT and CDR2 YYREEE (reference sequence). The CDR3 sequence: CASGLAGSYEQYF. DNA for the CDR3: TGTGCCAGCGGGCTAGCGGGTTCCTACGAGCAGTACTTC. Combining the CDR3 with reference TRBV5-4 and TRBJ2-7 gives the whole variable domain ETGVTQSPTHLIKTRGQQVTLRCSSQSGHNTVSWYQQALGQGPQFIFQYYREEENGRGNFPPRFSGLQFPNYSSELNVNALELDDSALYLCASGLAGSYEQYFGPGTRLTVT.

This clone was picked up one time. The chain combines TRBV5-6 with TRBJ2-1, with a possible D match to TRBD2 (7 bases). The germline V gene encodes CDR1 SGHDT and CDR2 YYEEEE. The length of the CDR3 is 16 residues. Between the trimmed V and J ends, which lost 4 bases and 2 bases, there was a span of 16 bases. CDR3 loop: CASSPLGGVTYNEQFF. CDR3 nucleotides: TGTGCCAGCAGCCCCTTAGGGGGGGTCACCTACAATGAGCAGTTCTTC.

The chain links TRBV15 to TRBJ1-6, with a possible D match to TRBD1 (5 bases). Germline-derived CDR1 and CDR2 are LNHNV and YYDKDF (reference sequence). This CDR3 region has 18 residues. The germline V and J ends were trimmed by 1 base and 4 bases, with 17 bases remaining between them. The chain's CDR3 is CATSRAGDPRQYNSPLHF. Here the CDR3 DNA reads TGTGCCACCAGCAGAGCGGGGGACCCTAGACAGTATAATTCACCCCTCCACTTT.

This clone has just one count. The chain carries TRBV7-3 and TRBJ1-5, with D unresolved. The CDR3 consists of 13 residues. Per the germline V gene, CDR1 is SGHTA and CDR2 is FQGTGA. V lost 5 bases, J lost 3 bases, and 8 bases lay in between. Here the CDR3 DNA reads TGTGCCAGCAGCCTTTCCTCCAATCAGCCCCAGCATTTT. As protein: CASSLSSNQPQHF.

This chain uses TRBV30 with TRBJ2-7, with TRBD2 matching 8 bases. Germline V lookup: CDR1 GTSNPN, CDR2 SVGIG (reference sequence). This CDR3 comprises 14 residues. The V gene end was trimmed by 5 bases and the J gene end by 6 bases; junction bases not matched to a gene: 12. The DNA of the CDR3 is TGTGCCTGGTGGAACGGGGGGGACCGCGGCGAGCAGTACTTC. Translation: CAWWNGGDRGEQYF.

This chain uses TRBV19 with TRBJ1-1; 8 bases fit TRBD1. This CDR3 has 16 amino acids. Germline V gene lookup returns CDR1 LNHDA and CDR2 SQIVND (reference sequence). J gave up 4 bases and V 4 bases, and 11 bases lay outside the gene matches. The CDR3 DNA is TGTGCCAGTAGTAACCGGCAGGGGGCAAGGGGCACTGAAGCTTTCTTT. Its translation: CASSNRQGARGTEAFF. Full variable domain (rest looked up from reference TRBV19 and TRBJ1-1): DGGITQSPKYLFRKEGQNVTLSCEQNLNHDAMYWYRQDPGQGLRLIYYSQIVNDFQKGDIAEGYSVSREKKESFPLTVTSAQKNPTAFYLCASSNRQGARGTEAFFGQGTRLTVV.

The V and J genes are TRBV18 and TRBJ2-1; D not certain. The CDR3 contains 13 residues. V was pared by 4 bases and J by 9 bases, with 13 bases between. Germline V lookup: CDR1 KGHSH, CDR2 LQKENI. CDR3 DNA sequence: TGTGCCAGCTCACTAGACCAGATAAGTGAGCAGTTCTTC. Its protein is CASSLDQISEQFF.

The chain joins TRBV5-4 to TRBJ1-1; 9 bases agree with TRBD1. The CDR3 contains 15 residues. J lost 4 bases, V lost 4 bases, and 8 bases had no gene match. CDR1 SGHNT and CDR2 YYREEE come from the germline V gene (reference sequence). CDR3 sequence: CASSLDRGVSTEAFF. CDR3 bases: TGTGCCAGCAGCCTGGACAGGGGAGTAAGCACTGAAGCTTTCTTT. Complete variable domain (other parts from reference TRBV5-4 and TRBJ1-1): ETGVTQSPTHLIKTRGQQVTLRCSSQSGHNTVSWYQQALGQGPQFIFQYYREEENGRGNFPPRFSGLQFPNYSSELNVNALELDDSALYLCASSLDRGVSTEAFFGQGTRLTVV.

The J gene is TRBJ2-3, the V gene TRBV5-1, with D possibly called TRBD1 or TRBD2 (5 bases each). CDR1 and CDR2 from the germline V gene are SGHRS and YFSETQ. The germline V and J ends were trimmed by 2 bases and 10 bases, with 8 bases remaining between them. This CDR3 has 11 residues. CDR3 DNA sequence: TGCGCCAGCAGCTTTCTGGGGGCGCAGTATTTT. Its translation is CASSFLGAQYF.

The chain employs TRBV6-5 and TRBJ1-1; D call uncertain. V lost 4 bases and J 1 base, leaving 7 bases between the germline ends. The V gene's germline CDR1 is MNHEY and CDR2 SVGAGI. The CDR3 totals 13 residues. The CDR3 loop is CASSLWKNTEAFF. For the CDR3, the DNA is TGTGCCAGCAGTTTGTGGAAGAACACTGAAGCTTTCTTT.

The chain joins TRBV6-5 to TRBJ1-6, with 7 bases identical to TRBD1. V shed 5 bases and J 8 bases; nucleotides not matched to a gene: 3. Germline V CDR1 and CDR2: MNHEY, SVGAGI. CDR3 length equals 13 residues. Written as DNA, the CDR3 is TGTGCCAGCAGTCAGGGGGGTTATTCACCCCTCCACTTT. Translating gives CASSQGGYSPLHF.

V is TRBV19 and J is TRBJ2-1; 8 nucleotides align to TRBD1. The CDR3 has 11 residues. Trimming cost V 6 bases and J 13 bases; bases outside gene matches: 5. Germline V gene lookup returns CDR1 LNHDA and CDR2 SQIVND (reference sequence). The chain's CDR3 is CASSRQGNQFF. Here the CDR3 DNA reads TGTGCCAGTAGCCGACAGGGGAACCAGTTCTTC.

The V and J genes are TRBV5-1 and TRBJ2-7; no firm D call. The CDR3 spans 14 residues. Per germline, CDR1 SGHRS and CDR2 YFSETQ. V was trimmed by 0 bases and J by 2 bases, leaving 9 bases between them. The CDR3 spells CASSLVVQPYEQYF. CDR3 in DNA: TGCGCCAGCAGCTTGGTGGTACAGCCCTACGAGCAGTACTTC.

The V call is TRBV7-9, the J call TRBJ1-1; D is ambiguous. V lost 4 bases and J lost 0, with 12 bases in between. Germline V gene data show CDR1 as SEHNR and CDR2 as FQNEAQ (reference sequence). CDR3 length equals 15 residues. The CDR3: CASSSPGSLNTEAFF. As DNA, the CDR3 is TGTGCCAGCAGCTCACCCGGGTCCTTGAACACTGAAGCTTTCTTT.

The gene calls are TRBV7-9 and TRBJ2-7; 11 bases fit TRBD1. Germline CDR1 is SEHNR and CDR2 is FQNEAQ (reference sequence). V shed 4 bases and J 6 bases; nucleotides not matched to a gene: 2. This CDR3 region has 13 residues. CDR3 sequence reads: CASSSGTGGEQYF. The CDR3 DNA sequence: TGTGCCAGCAGCTCCGGGACAGGGGGCGAGCAGTACTTC. The entire variable domain, with the rest obtained from reference TRBV7-9 and TRBJ2-7, is as follows: DTGVSQNPRHKITKRGQNVTFRCDPISEHNRLYWYRQTLGQGPEFLTYFQNEAQLEKSRLLSDRFSAERPKGSFSTLEIQRTEQGDSAMYLCASSSGTGGEQYFGPGTRLTVT.

V and J are TRBV18 and TRBJ2-7; maybe TRBD1 (5 bases). V lost 3 bases to trimming and J lost 3 bases, with 9 bases between them. This CDR3 is built from 13 residues. Germline assignment: CDR1 KGHSH and CDR2 LQKENI. The CDR3: CASSPEDNYEQYF. The CDR3 nucleotides read TGTGCCAGCTCACCTGAGGACAACTACGAGCAGTACTTC.

The rearrangement joins TRBV7-6 to TRBJ2-7, with TRBD1 identical over 7 bases. Germline CDR1 and CDR2: SGHVS and FNYEAQ. The CDR3 consists of 15 residues. V lost 1 base and J lost 4; bases outside the gene matches: 7. CDR3 sequence: CASSLGDSQWYEQYF. CDR3 nucleotides: TGTGCCAGCAGCTTAGGGGACAGTCAATGGTACGAGCAGTACTTC. The full variable domain, rest sourced from reference TRBV7-6 and TRBJ2-7, is GAGVSQSPRYKVTKRGQDVALRCDPISGHVSLYWYRQALGQGPEFLTYFNYEAQQDKSGLPNDRFSAERPEGSISTLTIQRTEQRDSAMYRCASSLGDSQWYEQYFGPGTRLTVT.

V gene TRBV7-9 combines with J gene TRBJ2-5, with 10 bases that match TRBD2. CDR1 is SEHNR, CDR2 FQNEAQ, per germline (reference sequence). Unmatched junction bases numbered 4, after V lost 1 base and J lost 2 bases. This CDR3 comprises 16 residues. CDR3 region: CASSLGERGGQETQYF. The CDR3 nucleotides are TGTGCCAGCAGCTTAGGGGAGCGGGGGGGACAAGAGACCCAGTACTTC.

This clone was observed a few times. V gene TRBV29-1 combines with J gene TRBJ1-1; TRBD1 might be the D (6 bases). Germline CDR1 reads SQVTM; CDR2 reads ANQGSEA. The ends were cut back, 6 bases at V and 3 bases at J, with 11 bases in the middle. The length of the CDR3 is 12 residues. In nucleotides, the CDR3 is TGCAGCGTAACGGGACAACACACTGAAGCTTTCTTT. Encoded protein: CSVTGQHTEAFF.

The V call is TRBV11-2, the J call TRBJ2-1; TRBD2 aligns across 11 bases. This CDR3 region has 16 residues. Germline assignment: CDR1 SGHAT and CDR2 FQNNGV. Trimming removed 6 bases from V and 8 bases from J; junction bases left unmatched: 12. The CDR3 protein is CASRQTYSGGAHEQFF. Here the CDR3 DNA reads TGTGCCAGCAGACAGACCTATAGCGGGGGGGCACATGAGCAGTTCTTC.

V and J are TRBV6-1 and TRBJ2-7, with D hard to call. V dropped 4 bases and J dropped 4 bases, with 11 bases sitting between them. Per germline, CDR1 MNHNS and CDR2 SASEGT. The CDR3 runs 13 residues. The CDR3 protein is CASSVAPDYEQYF. The CDR3 coding sequence is TGTGCCAGCAGTGTAGCTCCCGATTACGAGCAGTACTTC.

V and J are TRBV2 and TRBJ1-6; D is unclear. Germline V CDR1 and CDR2: SNHLY, FYNNEI. The CDR3 covers 13 residues. Between the trimmed V and J ends, which lost 8 bases and 7 bases, there was a span of 12 bases. As DNA, the CDR3 is TGTGCCAGCGTGGTAGGGTTGAATTCACCCCTCCACTTT. This encodes CASVVGLNSPLHF.

This clone has just a few counts. The chain recombines TRBV7-2 with TRBJ1-4; unclear D gene. Germline values: CDR1 SGHTA, CDR2 FQGNSA. CDR3 length: 16 residues. The ends were cut back, 5 bases at V and 3 bases at J, with 16 bases in the middle. CDR3 DNA: TGTGCCAGCAGCGTTCAAGGGTCCTGGCCTAATGAAAAACTGTTTTTT. Protein sequence: CASSVQGSWPNEKLFF.

This chain uses TRBV2 with TRBJ1-1; D unresolved. V was pared by 7 bases and J by 11 bases, with 20 bases between. CDR1 and CDR2 from the germline V gene are SNHLY and FYNNEI. CDR3 length: 13 amino acids. The CDR3 sequence is CASTIGREGRAFF. The CDR3 nucleotides are TGTGCCAGCACTATTGGACGGGAAGGCAGGGCTTTCTTT.

DNA for the CDR3: TGTGCCAGCAGCTTAGTGGCTCGAGGGGAGCAGTACTTC. Its protein is CASSLVARGEQYF. This sequence joins TRBV13 and TRBJ2-7; D is possibly TRBD2 (5 bases). V was trimmed by 1 base and J by 7 bases, leaving 11 bases between them. The CDR3 loop spans 13 amino acids. Germline assignment: CDR1 PRHDT and CDR2 FYEKMQ (reference sequence).

The genes are TRBV19 and TRBJ1-2; a possible D gene is TRBD1 (5 bases). CDR3 length equals 14 residues. Germline V lookup: CDR1 LNHDA, CDR2 SQIVND (reference sequence). V was cut by 0 bases and J by 4 bases, with 9 bases left in between. The CDR3 sequence: CASSIDRQLYGYTF. DNA of the CDR3: TGTGCCAGTAGTATAGATCGACAGCTCTATGGCTACACCTTC.